This T cell receptor (beta chain) is from a study of shared clonotypes between healthy human individuals. Details on this clone: Its antigen is not identified.

Evenly divided among several immunoSEQ plates was the genomic DNA of each subset. This table comes from immunoSEQ multiplex PCR, and its TCRdb copy is limited to in-frame clones, with some not included. There are approximately 590,000 clones in the sample; 95% occur only once, and roughly 0.1% lies in the top ten. The ends lost 4 bases at V and 7 bases at J; junction bases unmatched: 11. The CDR3 consists of 15 residues. The V gene's germline CDR1 is MNHEY and CDR2 SMNVEV (reference sequence). Positively selected for CCR7, the CD45RO-negative cells used as naive CD8 cells excluded terminally differentiated effector memory CD45RA+ cells. Each of the donors was a healthy adult who was HIV-negative and had not had a recent acute infection or vaccination. Broader study findings: Clonotype sharing across four donors was observed for 4% to 5.5% of naive CD4 clonotypes.

The chain combines TRBV27 with TRBJ2-5, with 8 bases lining up with TRBD2. This sequence was found in a woman in her 30s in good health. Sequenced input: naive CD8+ T cells sorted from blood. The CDR3 spells CASSSGLAGWATQYF. CDR3 nucleotides: TGTGCCAGCAGTTCAGGACTAGCCGGGTGGGCGACCCAGTACTTC.